This T cell receptor (beta chain) was captured by sequencing in a study of blood T cell repertoires in COVID-19 (dated by TCRdb to 2018 to 2020). Broadly, across the study: Collaborator samples came from the United States, Italy and Spain and covered acute and convalescent phases of COVID-19. The material from the prospective study consisted of cDNA or gDNA derived from T cells, B-cell-depleted T cells, or PBMCs. The dataset comprised deeply sampled blood TCRbeta repertoires from subjects exposed to, actively infected with, or recovered from COVID-19. The repertoires were released in a freely available public database intended as a resource for research on the immune response to SARS-CoV-2. Samples were obtained from the ongoing ImmuneRACE study (first 160 participants) and from over a thousand subjects provided by 6 global collaborators. Sample metadata almost always included a de-identified subject ID, COVID-19 status, age in years and sex. Where available, HLA class I and class II types were taken from metadata supplied by the sample provider and were not determined by assay-based typing.

Results and caveats for the whole study, not just this receptor: Clinical and demographic metadata were provided uncurated, with the amount varying by source and participant.

TCRbeta CDR3 regions were amplified from genomic DNA by means of the immunoSEQ Assay, a bias-controlled multiplex PCR. The authors processed their data as follows. Within the assay, amplification of reference gene primers was used to estimate how many nucleated cells each sample contained. To quantify the absolute abundance of each unique TCRbeta CDR3 rearrangement, sequence reads were collapsed and filtered. For each sample, productive Simpson clonality was calculated as the square root of Simpson's diversity index over productive rearrangements. The table comes from immuneACCESS by way of TCRdb, which keeps in-frame sequences with V and J called. Part of the clones is missing from these tables; in studies checked, under half for an unresolved V gene and the rest for unknown reasons. D and trimming were read from the DNA, whereas the V and J calls and clone size are those reported in that table. In all, the sample holds 390,000 or so clones, and 85% to 90% of those were seen once. The ten largest make up about 7% of the sample.

Each collaborating institution followed its own protocols to collect whole blood in K2EDTA tubes. For TCRbeta analysis, collaborators shipped samples in one of three forms: frozen whole blood, isolated PBMCs, or DNA extracted from either of those sample types. The germline V and J ends show losses of 2 bases and 4 bases respectively, and no gene match explains 6 bases of the junction. According to the germline V gene, CDR1 reads MGHRA and CDR2 reads YSYEKL. CDR3 length: 15 amino acids, cysteine to phenylalanine. Only CDR3 DNA is held: 45 bases, read in frame from base 1. Details on this clone: Its binding antigen is unknown. No much larger clone is present one base from it, and per-base qualities are unavailable.

The chain couples TRBV4-1 to TRBJ1-1; 8 bases in the junction line up with TRBD1. Sequenced: peripheral blood. This receptor was identified in a man between 18 and 35 years old with active or convalescent COVID-19. The CDR3 corresponds to CASSQPGQAFTEAFF. The DNA sequence is as follows: TGCGCCAGCAGCCAACCGGGACAGGCTTTCACTGAAGCTTTCTTT.